The sequence of this T cell receptor beta chain was determined in a study of CD8+ T cells in alopecia areata. In the study overall: The drug, tofacitinib, lasted 6 to 18 months, followed by 6 months off drug. Study-level points and caveats: For patients receiving tofacitinib, scalp clonality and expanded CD8+ clones among the top 100 significantly decreased.

Concerning this clone: Its cognate antigen is unknown.

RNA was extracted and reverse transcribed into cDNA as the sequencing template. Assay used: immunoSEQ multiplex PCR; TCRdb lists only in-frame clones, some missing. Of over 150,000 clones in the sample, less than 70% were seen once. In germline, CDR1 is SGHRS, CDR2 YFSETQ. Trimming removed 0 bases at V and 4 bases at J, with 13 bases between. This CDR3 is 15 amino acids long. Treatment reported: oral pan-JAK inhibitor, 5-10 mg twice daily. Cell sorting on a FACSAria was used to separate CD4+ and CD8+ T cells from the PBMCs. The material was CD8+ T cells sorted from blood, obtained at week 24, from a patient treated with tofacitinib. The V and J genes are TRBV5-1 and TRBJ1-1; perhaps TRBD1 as D (5 bases). The TCR sequence derives from a human donor with alopecia areata. The CDR3 sequence: CASSLVGGAATEAFF. CDR3 nucleotide sequence: TGCGCCAGCAGCTTGGTTGGAGGGGCGGCCACTGAAGCTTTCTTT.